These 4 T cell receptor beta chains originate from one sample sequenced in a study of radiotherapy plus CTLA-4 blockade in lung cancer. Sequencing used immunoSEQ multiplex PCR; TCRdb keeps in-frame clones, though not all of them. Among around 130,000 clones, 90% were seen once, and the ten largest hold more than 6.5%. The sample here was peripheral blood, taken from a patient treated with radiotherapy plus ipilimumab. These receptors came from a human donor with non-small cell lung cancer that progressed on radiotherapy plus ipilimumab.

The gene calls are TRBV18 and TRBJ2-7; 7 positions agree with TRBD2. The CDR3 runs to 14 residues. The ends lost 1 base at V and 5 bases at J; junction bases unmatched: 5. Per the germline V gene, CDR1 is KGHSH and CDR2 is LQKENI. The CDR3 sequence: CASSPLGGFDEQYF. In nucleotides, the CDR3 is TGTGCCAGCTCACCACTGGGGGGGTTCGACGAGCAGTACTTC.

On this clone itself: Other DNA variants within this sample encode the same CDR3. This chain links TRBV7-2 with TRBJ1-5, with unresolved D. Germline V gene data show CDR1 as SGHTA and CDR2 as FQGNSA. V lost 5 bases and J 3 bases, leaving 8 bases between the germline ends. This CDR3 spans 13 amino acids. CDR3 region: CASSLIDNQPQHF. The CDR3 DNA is TGTGCCAGCAGCCTAATTGACAATCAGCCCCAGCATTTT.

On this clone itself: No conserved phenylalanine or tryptophan ends this CDR3, so it is likely a read error. Because the CDR3's place on the DNA is in doubt, the DNA is left out and the CDR3 is given as listed by TCRdb. This chain links TRBV7-2 with TRBJ2-7; no DNA check was done on the table's D call, TRBD2. Germline-derived CDR1 and CDR2 are SGHTA and FQGNSA. The CDR3 is 13 amino acids in total, end residues counted. CDR3 residues: CASSLGPGTRTTI.

This chain uses TRBV6-5 with TRBJ1-5, with D possibly matching TRBD1 (5 bases). The germline V gene has CDR1 MNHEY and CDR2 SVGAGI. This CDR3 region has 15 residues. With 8 bases removed from V and 2 bases from J, the gap between germline ends came to 16 bases. The CDR3 reads CASASGGSGNQPQHF. The DNA of the CDR3 is TGTGCCAGCGCCTCCGGGGGTTCGGGCAATCAGCCCCAGCATTTT.